These 18 T cell receptor beta chains were sequenced from one sample in a study of OX40 agonist ivuxolimab in advanced cancers. The method was immunoSEQ multiplex PCR; TCRdb's version includes in-frame clones alone and lacks a portion of them. The sample has 22,000 or so clones; roughly 84% are singletons. The starting material was CD4+ or CD8+ T cells sorted from blood, obtained in a trial of the OX40 agonist ivuxolimab. The receptors stem from an adult with an advanced solid tumor such as melanoma, head and neck, liver or kidney cancer.

This clone occurred a few times. The V gene is TRBV7-6, the J gene TRBJ2-2, with 13 bases fitting TRBD2. The CDR3 sequence is 18 residues long. Germline CDR1 and CDR2: SGHVS and FNYEAQ. V lost 4 bases to trimming and J lost 5 bases; unmatched junction nucleotides: 10. CDR3 coding DNA: TGTGCCAGCAGCTCCATGCTTACTAGCGGGAGGGCTACCGGGGAGCTGTTTTTT. This gives the protein CASSSMLTSGRATGELFF.

This clone is a singleton in its sample. The chain couples TRBV9 to TRBJ2-2; no definite D call. The CDR3 consists of 12 residues. Germline CDR1 SGDLS, CDR2 YYNGEE. The V end was cut by 0 bases, the J end by 7 bases, with 4 bases between. For the CDR3, the DNA is TGTGCCAGCAGCGTAGGAGGCGGGGAGCTGTTTTTT. Encoded protein: CASSVGGGELFF. Supplemented by reference TRBV9 and TRBJ2-2, the full variable domain reads DSGVTQTPKHLITATGQRVTLRCSPRSGDLSVYWYQQSLDQGLQFLIQYYNGEERAKGNILERFSAQQFPDLHSELNLSSLELGDSALYFCASSVGGGELFFGEGSRLTVL.

The CDR3 bases are TGTGCCACCGGCAGAATGAACACTGAAGCTTTCTTT. The encoded protein is CATGRMNTEAFF. The chain employs TRBV7-9 and TRBJ1-1; unclear D gene. V shed 10 bases and J shed 0 bases, with 9 bases lying between them. Germline loops: CDR1 SEHNR, CDR2 FQNEAQ (reference sequence). The CDR3 has 12 amino acids.

This clone is medium-sized (0.01 to 0.1%). V and J are TRBV27 and TRBJ1-2; tentatively, D is TRBD1 (5 bases). Germline V lookup: CDR1 MNHEY, CDR2 SMNVEV (reference sequence). V was shortened by 0 bases and J by 5 bases, with 19 bases between the two germline ends. The CDR3 spans 17 residues. CDR3 in DNA: TGTGCCAGCAGTTTATCGTTCGGGCAGGGTACGTTATATGGCTACACCTTC. Translated, it gives CASSLSFGQGTLYGYTF.

This chain joins TRBV5-6 and TRBJ2-7; D call uncertain. V gave up 5 bases and J gave up 2 bases, with 14 bases separating them. The V gene's germline CDR1 is SGHDT and CDR2 YYEEEE. The CDR3 covers 14 residues. The CDR3 protein is CASSRATGTYEQYF. The CDR3, as DNA: TGTGCCAGCAGTCGAGCGACGGGCACCTACGAGCAGTACTTC. Complete variable domain (other parts from reference TRBV5-6 and TRBJ2-7): DAGVTQSPTHLIKTRGQQVTLRCSPKSGHDTVSWYQQALGQGPQFIFQYYEEEERQRGNFPDRFSGHQFPNYSSELNVNALLLGDSALYLCASSRATGTYEQYFGPGTRLTVT.

The CDR3 sequence is CASSLAVQGVVLGNEQFF. CDR3 nucleotide sequence: TGTGCCAGCAGCTTAGCGGTACAGGGGGTGGTCTTGGGCAATGAGCAGTTCTTC. The chain employs TRBV7-6 and TRBJ2-1, with 8 bases aligning to TRBD1. From germline, CDR1 is SGHVS and CDR2 FNYEAQ. The CDR3 runs 18 residues. V shed 0 bases, J shed 6 bases, and the junction held 13 bases outside the gene matches.

The chain joins TRBV30 to TRBJ2-1; a weak D match, TRBD2 (6 bases). This CDR3 is built from 15 residues. Germline V CDR1 and CDR2: GTSNPN, SVGIG (reference sequence). Trimming pared 0 bases from V and 3 bases from J, leaving 12 bases between. The CDR3 nucleotides are TGTGCCTGGAGTGTATATAGCGGCGGCTACAATGAGCAGTTCTTC. Amino acids: CAWSVYSGGYNEQFF.

This chain joins TRBV13 and TRBJ2-7, with 11 bases aligning to TRBD2. The CDR3 spans 16 residues. Germline V lookup: CDR1 PRHDT, CDR2 FYEKMQ (reference sequence). V dropped 6 bases and J dropped 0; count of bases not matched to a gene: 7. DNA of the CDR3: TGTGCCAGCAGTTTGTTGACTAGCGGGGTCTCCTACGAGCAGTACTTC. Protein: CASSLLTSGVSYEQYF.

The chain uses TRBV5-1 and TRBJ2-3; possibly TRBD1 for D (6 bases). Germline CDR1 is SGHRS and CDR2 is YFSETQ. Trimming removed 7 bases at V and 2 bases at J, with 17 bases between. The CDR3 totals 15 residues. The CDR3 region has the DNA TGCGCCAGCGGTGAGGTCCGGGGACACACAGATACGCAGTATTTT. Its translation: CASGEVRGHTDTQYF.

The V gene is TRBV10-3, the J gene TRBJ1-1; D is perhaps TRBD1 (5 bases). The germline V gene encodes CDR1 ENHRY and CDR2 SYGVKD. The CDR3 extends over 15 amino acids. V lost 2 bases to trimming and J lost 0 bases, with 10 bases between them. The CDR3 loop is CAISERTSMNTEAFF. The DNA of the CDR3 is TGTGCCATCAGTGAGAGGACAAGCATGAACACTGAAGCTTTCTTT.

This chain links TRBV7-6 with TRBJ1-5, with D possibly being TRBD1 (5 bases). Trimming took off 2 bases at V and 1 base at J, with 12 bases between the two ends. Per germline, CDR1 SGHVS and CDR2 FNYEAQ. The CDR3 length is 16 residues. CDR3 loop: CASSLSPGKSNQPQHF. CDR3 DNA: TGTGCCAGCAGCTTAAGTCCAGGGAAGAGCAATCAGCCCCAGCATTTT.

The rearrangement uses TRBV6-1 and TRBJ1-1; D is ambiguous. The CDR3 runs to 13 residues. V was clipped by 8 bases and J by 0 bases, with 10 bases between them. Germline V CDR1 and CDR2: MNHNS, SASEGT. CDR3 protein: CASSGEMNTEAFF. In DNA, the CDR3 is TGTGCCAGCTCTGGGGAGATGAACACTGAAGCTTTCTTT.

This chain connects TRBV7-9 to TRBJ2-4, with D possibly TRBD1 on 6 matching bases. Trimming pared 2 bases from V and 0 bases from J, leaving 11 bases between. The CDR3 totals 16 residues. Germline lookup yields CDR1 SEHNR and CDR2 FQNEAQ (reference sequence). DNA of the CDR3: TGTGCCAGCAGCTTACCAGGGGATGGAGCCAAAAACATTCAGTACTTC. It yields the protein CASSLPGDGAKNIQYF.

The J gene is TRBJ1-2, the V gene TRBV5-6; 8 positions match TRBD1. The germline V gene encodes CDR1 SGHDT and CDR2 YYEEEE. This CDR3 comprises 16 residues. V was clipped by 2 bases and J by 4 bases; unmatched bases: 10. The CDR3 protein is CASSFGRTGTLYGYTF. The CDR3 DNA reads TGTGCCAGCAGCTTTGGTAGGACAGGGACTCTCTATGGCTACACCTTC.

J is TRBJ1-5 and V is TRBV6-1; perhaps TRBD1 as D (5 bases). The CDR3 is made up of 16 amino acids. The germline V gene encodes CDR1 MNHNS and CDR2 SASEGT. Trimming took 2 bases from V and 0 from J, leaving 11 bases between them. CDR3 loop: CASSEYSGNSNQPQHF. The CDR3 DNA reads as TGTGCCAGCAGTGAATACTCAGGGAATAGCAATCAGCCCCAGCATTTT.

The rearrangement uses TRBV6-5 and TRBJ1-1; TRBD1 might be the D (5 bases). CDR1 MNHEY and CDR2 SVGAGI come from the germline V gene. The CDR3 sequence is 13 residues long. V gave up 1 base and J gave up 3 bases, with 6 bases separating them. CDR3 sequence (DNA): TGTGCCAGCAGTTACTTACAGGACACTGAAGCTTTCTTT. This codes for CASSYLQDTEAFF.

CDR3: CASTQTGDTDTQYF. In DNA, the CDR3 is TGTGCCAGCACACAGACAGGGGACACAGATACGCAGTATTTT. This chain connects TRBV9 to TRBJ2-3; TRBD1 matches 8 bases. J was trimmed by 2 bases and V by 6 bases; bases with no gene match: 5. This CDR3 is built from 14 residues. Germline loops: CDR1 SGDLS, CDR2 YYNGEE. The complete variable domain, with remaining parts taken from reference TRBV9 and TRBJ2-3, reads DSGVTQTPKHLITATGQRVTLRCSPRSGDLSVYWYQQSLDQGLQFLIQYYNGEERAKGNILERFSAQQFPDLHSELNLSSLELGDSALYFCASTQTGDTDTQYFGPGTRLTVL.

This chain links TRBV2 with TRBJ2-7; D might be TRBD1 (6 bases). Trimming pared 3 bases from V and 3 bases from J, leaving 12 bases between. The CDR3 has 14 amino acids. CDR1 and CDR2 (germline): SNHLY, FYNNEI. This CDR3 is CASSDPTGFYEQYF. The DNA of the CDR3 is TGTGCCAGCAGTGATCCCACAGGGTTCTACGAGCAGTACTTC.